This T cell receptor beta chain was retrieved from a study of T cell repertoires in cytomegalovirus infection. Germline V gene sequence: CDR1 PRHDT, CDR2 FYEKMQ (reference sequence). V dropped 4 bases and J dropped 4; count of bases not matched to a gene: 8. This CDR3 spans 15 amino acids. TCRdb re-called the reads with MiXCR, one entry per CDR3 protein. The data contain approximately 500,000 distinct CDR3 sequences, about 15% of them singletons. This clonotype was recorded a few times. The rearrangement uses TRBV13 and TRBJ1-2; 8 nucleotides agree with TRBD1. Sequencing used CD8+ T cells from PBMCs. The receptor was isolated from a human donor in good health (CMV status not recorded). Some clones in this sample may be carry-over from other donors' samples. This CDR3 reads CASSSHRGDAYGYTF. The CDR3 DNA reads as TGTGCCAGCAGCTCTCACAGGGGGGATGCCTATGGCTACACCTTC.